The present entry profiles one T cell receptor (beta chain) with its context. The read terminates 3 residues before the CDR3 end, so the remaining end is supplied by the germline J gene. CDR1 is MNHNS, CDR2 SASEGT, per germline. Trimming removed 4 bases from V and 3 bases from J; junction bases left unmatched: 3. The CDR3 totals 16 residues. The data derive from a study of T cells in women clearing cervical HPV infection. The table came from immunoSEQ multiplex PCR; TCRdb's copy has only in-frame clones and leaves some out. The sample shows under 45,000 clones, and about 6% sits with its ten largest clones.

The genes are TRBV6-1 and TRBJ2-1; 13 positions agree with TRBD2. Sequenced input: blood buffy coat. The TCR was taken from a woman between 18 and 69 years old with a cervical HPV16 infection that either progressed to CIN3+ or cleared (not recorded which). The DNA read from the CDR3 is TGTGCCAGCAGTGCACGACTAGCGGGAGGCTACAATGAG. As protein: CASSARLAGGYNE. The entire CDR3 reads CASSARLAGGYNEQFF.